The TCR beta chain described here comes from a study of T cells in localized non-small cell lung cancer. The table came from immunoSEQ multiplex PCR; TCRdb's copy has only in-frame clones and leaves some out. The data show about 59,000 clones, approximately 91% seen once. On this clone: The antigen remains unidentified.

Study-wide points: Median approximately 58 top-100 tumor clones were shared with paired adjacent lung. Greater T cell density in blood accompanied longer overall survival. Exceeding tumor, uninvolved adjacent lung had the highest T cell clonality. The study sequenced only one region of the tumor. As a result, intratumor heterogeneity could not be excluded and remains possible.

V lost 7 bases to trimming and J lost 4 bases, with 11 bases between them. This CDR3 region has 12 residues. The TCR comes from a man between 40 and 75 years old with stage I lung adenocarcinoma. The sample was peripheral blood, taken before any cancer treatment. The rearrangement joins TRBV23-1 to TRBJ2-7; D is perhaps TRBD2 (5 bases). TRBV23-1 is known as an ORF, though its function is uncertain. In DNA, the CDR3 is TGCGCCAGCACACCTGAGCGGTACGAGCAGTACTTC. Protein sequence: CASTPERYEQYF.